This T cell receptor (beta chain) derives from a study of blood T cell repertoires in COVID-19 (dated by TCRdb to the early 2020s). Study-level background: Samples from collaborators originated in the United States, Italy and Spain and spanned both the acute and convalescent phases of COVID-19. A de-identified subject ID, COVID-19 status, age in years and sex were almost always included in the sample metadata. The material from the prospective study consisted of cDNA or gDNA derived from T cells, B-cell-depleted T cells, or PBMCs. Deeply sampled blood TCRbeta repertoires from subjects exposed to, actively infected with, or recovered from COVID-19 were included in the dataset. The repertoires were made available in a free public database intended to serve as a resource for research on the immune response to SARS-CoV-2. Samples came from the ongoing ImmuneRACE study (first 160 participants) plus 1,254 subjects from 6 global collaborators. Where available, HLA class I and class II types were taken from metadata supplied by the sample provider and were not determined by assay-based typing.

Participants in the prospective study were aged roughly 18 to 89 years, lived in 24 United States geographic areas, and enrolled through a virtual design. In the prospective study, cohorts were assigned on the basis of participant-reported clinical history obtained from a screening survey and a study questionnaire. Exposed participants were defined as having been in contact with someone with a PCR-confirmed or clinician-diagnosed COVID-19 case within 2 weeks of study entry. In the prospective study, whole blood, serum and a nasopharyngeal or oropharyngeal swab were collected from each participant by mobile phlebotomists. Over a roughly 2-month period, participants in the prospective study had the option of providing additional blood draws and questionnaires. Before DNA extraction, blood samples from the prospective study were shipped at room temperature or frozen. The CDR3 sequence holds 15 residues, the cysteine and phenylalanine included. Just the 45-base CDR3 DNA is kept, in frame starting at base 1. For this chain, trimming is 4 bases at the V end and 2 bases at the J end, and the number of junction bases without a gene match is 8. The germline V gene (reference sequence) supplies CDR1 LGHDT and CDR2 YNNKEL.

In this sample, this clone turned up once. The antigen it binds to is not known. Within one base of it there is no much larger clone, and no base qualities were kept. Overall results and qualifications from the work: The amount of clinical and demographic metadata varied by source and participant and was provided uncurated.

The immunoSEQ Assay, a bias-controlled multiplex PCR, was used to amplify TCRbeta CDR3 regions from genomic DNA. The paper's processing steps were these. Nucleated cell counts per sample were estimated from amplification of reference gene primers within the assay. To quantify the absolute abundance of each unique TCRbeta CDR3 rearrangement, sequence reads were collapsed and filtered. For each sample, productive Simpson clonality was calculated as the square root of Simpson's diversity index over productive rearrangements. The table comes from immuneACCESS by way of TCRdb, which keeps in-frame sequences with V and J called. Part of the clones is missing from these tables; in studies checked, under half for an unresolved V gene and the rest for unknown reasons. V and J calls plus clone size are reproduced from that table; the DNA served to infer D and trimming. Counted in this sample were 300,000 or so clones; roughly 89% of them appeared once. Under 3% of the sample is held by the ten biggest clonotypes.

This TCR was sampled from a woman aged 45-65 years who had been exposed to COVID-19. The chain is made from TRBV3-1 (or the pseudogene TRBV3-2) and TRBJ2-7, and TRBD1 matches 7 of the central bases. The sample consisted of PBMCs or T cells enriched from blood (not recorded which). The nucleotide sequence reads as follows: TGTGCCAGCAGCCGCCCGGACAGGAGCCCCTACGAGCAGTACTTC. This yields the protein CASSRPDRSPYEQYF.